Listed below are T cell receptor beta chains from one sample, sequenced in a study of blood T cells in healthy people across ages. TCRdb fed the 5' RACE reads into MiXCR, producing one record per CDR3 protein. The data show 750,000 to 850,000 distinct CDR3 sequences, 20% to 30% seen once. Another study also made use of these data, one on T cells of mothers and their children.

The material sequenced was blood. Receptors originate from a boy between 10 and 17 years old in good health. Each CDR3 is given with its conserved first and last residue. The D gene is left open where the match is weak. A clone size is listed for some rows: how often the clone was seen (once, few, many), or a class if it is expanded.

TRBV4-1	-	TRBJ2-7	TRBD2	CASSQVAGGWDEQYF	TGCGCCAGCAGCCAAGTAGCGGGAGGGTGGGACGAGCAGTACTTC
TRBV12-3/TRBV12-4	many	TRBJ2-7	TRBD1	CASSIGTAYEQYF	TGTGCCAGCAGCATCGGGACAGCCTACGAGCAGTACTTC
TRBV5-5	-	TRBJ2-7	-	CASSLAGPSTYEQYF	TGTGCCAGCAGCTTGGCGGGACCGTCAACCTACGAGCAGTACTTC
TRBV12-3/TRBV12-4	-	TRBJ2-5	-	CASSLAQGSQYF	TGTGCCAGCAGTTTAGCCCAGGGGAGCCAGTACTTC
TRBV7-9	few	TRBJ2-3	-	CASRLNSGSTDTQYF	TGTGCCAGCAGATTAAATAGCGGAAGCACAGATACGCAGTATTTT
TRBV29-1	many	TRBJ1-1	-	CSAGTVNTEAFF	TGCAGCGCGGGGACGGTGAACACTGAAGCTTTCTTT
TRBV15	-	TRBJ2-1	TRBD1	CATSRGTGSYNEQFF	TGTGCCACCAGCAGAGGGACAGGGTCCTACAATGAGCAGTTCTTC
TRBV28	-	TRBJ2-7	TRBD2	CASSSLAATISYEQYF	TGTGCCAGCAGTTCTCTAGCGGCCACTATCTCCTACGAGCAGTACTTC
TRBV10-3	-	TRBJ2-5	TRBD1	CAIGPGTALQETQYF	TGTGCCATCGGTCCGGGGACAGCGCTCCAAGAGACCCAGTACTTC
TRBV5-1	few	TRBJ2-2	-	CASNPQGDTGELFF	TGCGCCAGCAATCCACAGGGAGACACCGGGGAGCTGTTTTTT
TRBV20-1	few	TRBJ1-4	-	CSATGQLGEKLFF	TGCAGTGCTACCGGACAGTTGGGTGAAAAACTGTTTTTT
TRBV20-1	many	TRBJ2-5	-	CSASKGSLGETQYF	TGCAGTGCTAGTAAGGGGAGTTTAGGAGAGACCCAGTACTTC
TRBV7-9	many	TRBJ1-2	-	CASSLAGGDYGYTF	TGTGCCAGCAGTTTAGCGGGCGGAGACTATGGCTACACCTTC
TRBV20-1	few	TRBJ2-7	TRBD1	CSVSKARDRGPYEQYF	TGCAGTGTTTCCAAAGCCCGGGACAGGGGGCCCTACGAGCAGTACTTC
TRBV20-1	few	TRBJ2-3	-	CSATQRDTQYF	TGCAGTGCTACCCAGAGGGATACGCAGTATTTT
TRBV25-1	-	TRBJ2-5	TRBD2	CASSPSFGLAGVLLGTQYF	TGTGCCAGCAGTCCATCCTTTGGACTAGCGGGAGTCCTCCTGGGGACCCAGTACTTC
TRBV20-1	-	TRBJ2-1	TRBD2	CSAREGLAEAYYNEQFF	TGCAGTGCTAGAGAAGGACTAGCGGAGGCCTACTACAATGAGCAGTTCTTC
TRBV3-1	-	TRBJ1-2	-	CASRARGGGKLNYGYTF	TGTGCCAGCAGAGCACGCGGAGGCGGAAAACTGAACTATGGCTACACCTTC
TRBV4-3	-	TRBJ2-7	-	CASSQYQGSSYEQYF	TGCGCCAGCAGCCAATACCAGGGTAGCTCCTACGAGCAGTACTTC
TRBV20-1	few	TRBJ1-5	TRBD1	CSASFGTATTNQPQHF	TGCAGTGCTAGCTTTGGGACAGCAACCACCAATCAGCCCCAGCATTTT
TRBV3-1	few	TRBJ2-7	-	CASSRLQGGFGEQYF	TGTGCCAGCAGCCGCCTGCAGGGGGGGTTTGGTGAGCAGTACTTC
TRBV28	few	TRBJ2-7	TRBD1	CASSETGVREQYF	TGTGCCAGCTCAGAGACAGGGGTCCGCGAGCAGTACTTC
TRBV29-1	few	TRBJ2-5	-	CSVRMGVGETQYF	TGCAGCGTTCGAATGGGGGTCGGAGAGACCCAGTACTTC
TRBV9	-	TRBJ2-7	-	CASSRGNYEQYF	TGTGCCAGCAGCCGGGGTAACTACGAGCAGTACTTC
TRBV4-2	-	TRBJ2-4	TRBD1	CASSPRGDRDRNIQYF	TGTGCCAGCAGCCCACGTGGGGACAGGGATAGGAACATTCAGTACTTC
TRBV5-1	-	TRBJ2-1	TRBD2	CASSWGLSGSSYNEQFF	TGCGCCAGCAGTTGGGGGTTGAGCGGGAGCTCCTACAATGAGCAGTTCTTC
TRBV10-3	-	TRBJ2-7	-	CAISEGTTGEQYF	TGTGCCATCAGTGAGGGAACTACAGGGGAGCAGTACTTC
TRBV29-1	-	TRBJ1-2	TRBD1	CSAEVGQGTLYGYTF	TGCAGCGCTGAAGTCGGACAGGGAACGCTCTATGGCTACACCTTC
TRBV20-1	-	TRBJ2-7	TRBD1	CSAGGQEIPYEQYF	TGCAGTGCCGGGGGACAGGAGATACCCTACGAGCAGTACTTC
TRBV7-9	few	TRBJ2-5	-	CASSRQAAGTQYF	TGTGCCAGCAGCCGACAGGCGGCCGGGACCCAGTACTTC
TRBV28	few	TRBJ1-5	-	CASSFVGGPSNQPQHF	TGTGCCAGCAGTTTTGTCGGGGGCCCCAGCAATCAGCCCCAGCATTTT
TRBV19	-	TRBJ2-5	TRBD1	CASRTQGARETQYF	TGTGCCAGTAGGACACAGGGGGCTCGGGAGACCCAGTACTTC
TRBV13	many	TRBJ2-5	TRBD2	CASSLGAGGPQETQYF	TGTGCCAGCAGCCTAGGGGCGGGAGGCCCCCAAGAGACCCAGTACTTC
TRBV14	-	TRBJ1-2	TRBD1	CASSRGQEDGYTF	TGTGCCAGCAGCCGGGGACAGGAAGATGGCTACACCTTC
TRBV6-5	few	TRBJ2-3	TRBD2	CASRRGGRTDTQYF	TGTGCCAGCAGGCGCGGGGGACGCACAGATACGCAGTATTTT
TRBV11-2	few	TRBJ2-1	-	CASSLTTSYEQFF	TGTGCCAGCAGCTTAACAACCAGCTATGAGCAGTTCTTC
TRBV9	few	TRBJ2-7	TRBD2	CASSKGTSGSYEQYF	TGTGCCAGCAGCAAAGGGACTAGCGGATCCTACGAGCAGTACTTC
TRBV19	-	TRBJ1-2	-	CASSIYNYGYTF	TGTGCCAGTAGTATTTACAACTATGGCTACACCTTC
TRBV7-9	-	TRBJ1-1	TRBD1	CASSGTGLNTEAFF	TGTGCCAGCTCGGGGACAGGCTTGAACACTGAAGCTTTCTTT
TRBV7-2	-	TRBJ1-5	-	CASSVDPSNQPQHF	TGTGCCAGCAGCGTCGACCCCAGCAATCAGCCCCAGCATTTT